This TCR beta chain is from a study of lymphopenia after photon versus proton radiotherapy. V was pared by 4 bases and J by 5 bases, with 20 bases between. The CDR3 is 16 residues long. CDR1 is SGHVS and CDR2 is FQNEAQ in the germline V gene. As for this clone: Its antigen is not known.

Study-wide results and limits: After lymphocyte nadir, photon-treated repertoires showed oligoclonal expansion, especially CD8+ Temra.

Produced via immunoSEQ multiplex PCR; TCRdb's table is partial and in-frame only. This table has about 33,000 clones, about nine tenths appearing once. The material sequenced was peripheral blood, taken from a patient treated with photon-based radiotherapy. This clonotype was sampled from a woman aged 50 to 65 with pancreatic cancer. The genes are TRBV7-8 and TRBJ2-5; D remains ambiguous. The CDR3 sequence is CASSSPKRFSRETQYF. CDR3 nucleotides: TGTGCCAGCAGCTCCCCGAAACGGTTCTCCAGGGAGACCCAGTACTTC. The entire variable domain, with the rest obtained from reference TRBV7-8 and TRBJ2-5, is as follows: GAGVSQSPRYKVAKRGQDVALRCDPISGHVSLFWYQQALGQGPEFLTYFQNEAQLDKSGLPSDRFFAERPEGSVSTLKIQRTQQEDSAVYLCASSSPKRFSRETQYFGPGTRLLVL.